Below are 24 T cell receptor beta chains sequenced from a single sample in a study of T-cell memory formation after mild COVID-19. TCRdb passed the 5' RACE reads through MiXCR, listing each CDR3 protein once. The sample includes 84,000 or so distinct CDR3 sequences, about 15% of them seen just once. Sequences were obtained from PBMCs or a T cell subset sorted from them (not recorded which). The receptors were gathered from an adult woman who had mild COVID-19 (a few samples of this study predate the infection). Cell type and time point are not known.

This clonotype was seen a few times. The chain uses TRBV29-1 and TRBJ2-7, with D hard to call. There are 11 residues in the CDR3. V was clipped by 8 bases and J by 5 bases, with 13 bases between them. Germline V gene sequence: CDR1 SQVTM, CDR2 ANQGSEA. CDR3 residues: CSSLEFDEQYF. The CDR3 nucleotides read TGCAGCTCCTTAGAGTTCGACGAGCAGTACTTC.

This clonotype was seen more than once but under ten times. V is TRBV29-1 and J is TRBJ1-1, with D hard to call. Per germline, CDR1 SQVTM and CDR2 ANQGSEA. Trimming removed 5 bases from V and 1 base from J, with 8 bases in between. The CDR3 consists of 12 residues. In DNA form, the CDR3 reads TGCAGCGTTCAGTCCCGGAACACTGAAGCTTTCTTT. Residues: CSVQSRNTEAFF.

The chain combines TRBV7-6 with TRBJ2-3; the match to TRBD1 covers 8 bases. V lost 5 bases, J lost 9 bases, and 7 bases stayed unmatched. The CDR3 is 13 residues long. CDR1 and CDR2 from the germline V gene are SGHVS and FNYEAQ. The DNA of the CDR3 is TGTGCCAGCAGCCCCAGGGGGCGCATAACGCAGTATTTT. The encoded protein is CASSPRGRITQYF.

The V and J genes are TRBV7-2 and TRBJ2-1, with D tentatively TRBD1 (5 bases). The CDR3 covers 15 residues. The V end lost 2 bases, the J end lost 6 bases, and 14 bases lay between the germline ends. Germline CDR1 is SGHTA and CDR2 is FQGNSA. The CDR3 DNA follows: TGTGCCAGCAGCTTATTGCCAGGGTCTGTCAATGAGCAGTTCTTC. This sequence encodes CASSLLPGSVNEQFF.

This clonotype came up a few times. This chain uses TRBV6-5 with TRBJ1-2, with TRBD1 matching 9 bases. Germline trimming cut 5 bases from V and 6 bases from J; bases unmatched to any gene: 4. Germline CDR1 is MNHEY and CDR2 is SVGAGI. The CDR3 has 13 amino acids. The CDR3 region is CASSNDRGNGYTF. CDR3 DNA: TGTGCCAGCAGTAACGACAGGGGGAATGGCTACACCTTC.

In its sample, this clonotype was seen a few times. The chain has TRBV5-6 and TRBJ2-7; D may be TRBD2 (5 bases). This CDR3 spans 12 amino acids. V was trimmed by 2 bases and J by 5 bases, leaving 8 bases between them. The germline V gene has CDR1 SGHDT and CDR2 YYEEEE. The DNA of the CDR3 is TGTGCCAGCAGCTTAGGACTGAACGAGCAGTACTTC. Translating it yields CASSLGLNEQYF.

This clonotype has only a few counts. The DNA for the CDR3 is TGTGCCAGCAGTTTAAGCGGCACGCCGGGCGGCTACACCTTC. The encoded protein is CASSLSGTPGGYTF. The rearrangement links TRBV12-3 or TRBV12-4 to TRBJ1-2, with D unclear. Trimming took 2 bases from V and 8 from J, leaving 15 bases between them. CDR3 length equals 14 residues.

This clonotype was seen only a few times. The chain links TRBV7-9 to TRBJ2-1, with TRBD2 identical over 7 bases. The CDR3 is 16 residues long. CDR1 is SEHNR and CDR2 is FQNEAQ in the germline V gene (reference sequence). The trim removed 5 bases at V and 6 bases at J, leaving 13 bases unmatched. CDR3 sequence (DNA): TGTGCCAGCAGCATACCTCCCCGCGGGAGTATCAATGAGCAGTTCTTC. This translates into CASSIPPRGSINEQFF.

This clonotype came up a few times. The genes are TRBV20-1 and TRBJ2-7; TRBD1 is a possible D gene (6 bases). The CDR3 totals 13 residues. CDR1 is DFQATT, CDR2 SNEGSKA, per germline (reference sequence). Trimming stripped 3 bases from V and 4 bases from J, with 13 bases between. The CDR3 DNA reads TGCAGTGCTAGTGGACAGAATTCTTACGAGCAGTACTTC. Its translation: CSASGQNSYEQYF.

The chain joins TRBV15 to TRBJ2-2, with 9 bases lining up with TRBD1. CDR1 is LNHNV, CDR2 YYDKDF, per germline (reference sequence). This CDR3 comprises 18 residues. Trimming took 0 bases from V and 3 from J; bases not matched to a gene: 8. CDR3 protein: CATSRDLQQGAYTGELFF. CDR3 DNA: TGTGCCACCAGCAGAGATCTGCAACAGGGGGCATACACCGGGGAGCTGTTTTTT.

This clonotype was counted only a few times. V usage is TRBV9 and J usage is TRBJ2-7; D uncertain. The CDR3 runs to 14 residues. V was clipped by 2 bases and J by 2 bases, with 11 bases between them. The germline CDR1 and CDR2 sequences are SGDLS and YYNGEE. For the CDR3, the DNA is TGTGCCAGCAGCGTCGGCAGTCTGACCTACGAGCAGTACTTC. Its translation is CASSVGSLTYEQYF.

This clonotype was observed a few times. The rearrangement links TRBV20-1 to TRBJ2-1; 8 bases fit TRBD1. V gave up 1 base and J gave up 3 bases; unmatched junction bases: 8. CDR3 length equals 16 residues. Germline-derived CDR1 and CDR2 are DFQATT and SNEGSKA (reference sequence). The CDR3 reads CSARAQQGGDYNEQFF. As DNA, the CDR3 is TGCAGTGCTAGAGCCCAACAGGGGGGTGACTACAATGAGCAGTTCTTC.

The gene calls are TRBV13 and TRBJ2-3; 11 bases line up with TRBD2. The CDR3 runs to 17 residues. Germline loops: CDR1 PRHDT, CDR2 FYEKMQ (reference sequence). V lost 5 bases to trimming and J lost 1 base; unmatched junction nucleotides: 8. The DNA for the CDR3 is TGTGCCAGCAGCACCCGACTAGCGGGGTTCCGCACAGATACGCAGTATTTT. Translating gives CASSTRLAGFRTDTQYF. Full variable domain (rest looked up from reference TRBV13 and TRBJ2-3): AAGVIQSPRHLIKEKRETATLKCYPIPRHDTVYWYQQGPGQDPQFLISFYEKMQSDKGSIPDRFSAQQFSDYHSELNMSSLELGDSALYFCASSTRLAGFRTDTQYFGPGTRLTVL.

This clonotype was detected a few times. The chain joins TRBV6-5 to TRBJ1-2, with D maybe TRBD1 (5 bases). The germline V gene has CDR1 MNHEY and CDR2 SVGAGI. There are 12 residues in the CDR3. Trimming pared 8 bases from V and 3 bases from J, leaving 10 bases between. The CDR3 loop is CASGGVYYGYTF. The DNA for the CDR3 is TGTGCCAGCGGAGGGGTATACTATGGCTACACCTTC.

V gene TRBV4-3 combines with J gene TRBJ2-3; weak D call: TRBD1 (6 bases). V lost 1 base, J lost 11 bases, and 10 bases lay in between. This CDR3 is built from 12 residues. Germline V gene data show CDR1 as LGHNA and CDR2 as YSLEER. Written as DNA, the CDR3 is TGCGCCAGCAGCCAAGTTGGACAGCAGCAGTATTTT. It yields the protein CASSQVGQQQYF.

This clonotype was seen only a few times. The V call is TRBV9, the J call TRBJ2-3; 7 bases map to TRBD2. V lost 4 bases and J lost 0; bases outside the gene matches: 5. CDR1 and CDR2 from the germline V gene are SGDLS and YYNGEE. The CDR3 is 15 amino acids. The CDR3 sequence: CASSPTSLSTDTQYF. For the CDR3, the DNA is TGTGCCAGCAGCCCGACTAGCCTAAGCACAGATACGCAGTATTTT.

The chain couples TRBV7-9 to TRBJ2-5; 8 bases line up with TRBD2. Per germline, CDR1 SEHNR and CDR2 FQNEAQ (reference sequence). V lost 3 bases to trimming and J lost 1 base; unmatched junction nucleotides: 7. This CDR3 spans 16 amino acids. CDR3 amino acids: CASSFLLAEFQETQYF. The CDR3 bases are TGTGCCAGCAGCTTTTTACTAGCGGAATTCCAAGAGACCCAGTACTTC.

The CDR3 sequence is CASSDTSGSSYEQYF. In nucleotides, the CDR3 is TGTGCCAGCAGTGATACTAGCGGGAGCTCCTACGAGCAGTACTTC. The chain carries TRBV6-1 and TRBJ2-7; 11 bases align to TRBD2. The germline CDR1 and CDR2 sequences are MNHNS and SASEGT. The CDR3 consists of 15 residues. V dropped 3 bases and J dropped 0; count of bases not matched to a gene: 1.

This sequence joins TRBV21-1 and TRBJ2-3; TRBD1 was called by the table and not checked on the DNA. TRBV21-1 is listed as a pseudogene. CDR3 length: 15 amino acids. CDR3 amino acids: CASSKFRGIPDTQYF. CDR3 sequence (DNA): TGTGCCAGCAGCAAGTTTCGGGGGATCCCAGATACGCAGTATTTT.

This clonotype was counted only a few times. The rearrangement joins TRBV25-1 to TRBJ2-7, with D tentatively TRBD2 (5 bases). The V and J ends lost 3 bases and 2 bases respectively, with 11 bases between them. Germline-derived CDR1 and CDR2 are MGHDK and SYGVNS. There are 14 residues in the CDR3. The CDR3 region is CASSEAHGTYEQYF. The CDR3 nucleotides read TGTGCCAGCAGTGAGGCCCACGGGACCTACGAGCAGTACTTC.

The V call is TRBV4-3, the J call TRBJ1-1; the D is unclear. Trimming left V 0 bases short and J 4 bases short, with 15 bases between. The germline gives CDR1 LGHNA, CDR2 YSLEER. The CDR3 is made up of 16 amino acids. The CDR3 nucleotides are TGCGCCAGCAGCCAAGACCCCCCGCCGCTTGGCACTGAAGCTTTCTTT. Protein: CASSQDPPPLGTEAFF.

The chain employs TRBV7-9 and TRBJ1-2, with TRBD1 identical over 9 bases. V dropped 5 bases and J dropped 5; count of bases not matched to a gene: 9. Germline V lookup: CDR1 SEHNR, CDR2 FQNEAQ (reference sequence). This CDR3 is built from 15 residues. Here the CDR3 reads CASSGGTGKGYGYTF. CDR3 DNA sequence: TGTGCCAGCAGCGGCGGGACAGGGAAAGGATATGGCTACACCTTC.

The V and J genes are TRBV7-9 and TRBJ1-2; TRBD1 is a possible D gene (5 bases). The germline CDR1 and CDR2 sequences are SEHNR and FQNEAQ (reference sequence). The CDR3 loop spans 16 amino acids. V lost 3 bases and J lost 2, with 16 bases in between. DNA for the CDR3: TGTGCCAGCAGCTTGGGTTTGGCAGGGTCCAACTATGGCTACACCTTC. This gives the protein CASSLGLAGSNYGYTF.

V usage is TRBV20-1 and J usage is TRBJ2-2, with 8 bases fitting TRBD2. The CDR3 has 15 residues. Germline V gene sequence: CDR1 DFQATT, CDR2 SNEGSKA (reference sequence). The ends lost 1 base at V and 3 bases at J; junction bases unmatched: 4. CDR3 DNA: TGCAGTGCTAGAGCGGGGGGGAGGGACACCGGGGAGCTGTTTTTT. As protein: CSARAGGRDTGELFF.